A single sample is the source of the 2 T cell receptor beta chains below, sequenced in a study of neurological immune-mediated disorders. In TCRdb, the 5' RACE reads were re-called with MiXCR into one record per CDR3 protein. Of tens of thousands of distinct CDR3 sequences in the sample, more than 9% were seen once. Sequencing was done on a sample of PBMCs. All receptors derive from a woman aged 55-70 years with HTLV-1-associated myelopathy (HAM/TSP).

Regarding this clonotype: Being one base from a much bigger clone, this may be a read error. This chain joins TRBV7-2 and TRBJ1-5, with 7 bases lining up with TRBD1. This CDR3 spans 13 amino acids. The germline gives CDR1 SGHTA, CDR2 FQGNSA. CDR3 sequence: CVSSPDRNQPQHF. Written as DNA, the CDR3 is TGTGTCAGCAGCCCGGACAGGAATCAGCCCCAGCATTTT.

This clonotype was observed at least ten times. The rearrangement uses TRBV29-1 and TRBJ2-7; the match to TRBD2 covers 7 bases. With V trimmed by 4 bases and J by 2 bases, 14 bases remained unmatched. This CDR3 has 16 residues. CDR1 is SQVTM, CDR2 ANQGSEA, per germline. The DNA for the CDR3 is TGCAGCGTTGGGGGGGGGGTAGATTCAGTAGCCTACGAGCAGTACTTC. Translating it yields CSVGGGVDSVAYEQYF.